This T cell receptor (beta chain) was identified in a study of blood T cell repertoires in COVID-19 (dated by TCRdb to the early 2020s). General notes on the study: Samples covering the acute and convalescent phases of COVID-19 were provided by collaborators in the United States, Italy and Spain. The prospective study material was composed of cDNA or gDNA derived from T cells, B-cell-depleted T cells, or PBMCs. Deeply sampled blood TCRbeta repertoires from subjects exposed to, actively infected with, or recovered from COVID-19 were included in the dataset. The repertoires were released in a freely available public database intended as a resource for research on the immune response to SARS-CoV-2. The samples were drawn from two sources: the first 160 participants of the ongoing ImmuneRACE study, and over 950 subjects contributed by 6 global collaborators. The sample metadata nearly always contained a de-identified subject ID, COVID-19 status, age in years and sex. Where available, HLA class I and class II types were taken from metadata supplied by the sample provider and were not determined by assay-based typing.

This clone occurred a few times. Its recognized antigen is unknown. Within one base of it there is no much larger clone, and no base qualities were kept. TCRbeta CDR3 regions were amplified from genomic DNA by means of the immunoSEQ Assay, a bias-controlled multiplex PCR. The published analysis was carried out like this. The number of nucleated cells in each sample was estimated from the amplification of reference gene primers within the assay. To quantify the absolute abundance of each unique TCRbeta CDR3 rearrangement, sequence reads were collapsed and filtered. For each sample, productive Simpson clonality was calculated by taking the square root of Simpson's diversity index across productive rearrangements. Here the immuneACCESS table is served through TCRdb, limited to in-frame sequences with V and J called. Missing clones are a known gap in these copies; in checked studies unresolved V genes cover under half, and the rest lacks a known reason. V and J calls and clone size follow that table, whereas D and trimming were derived from the DNA. This sample gives roughly 68,000 clones in total; about 80% of them show up just once. The ten largest clonotypes hold approximately 16% of the sample.

Collaborating institutions collected whole blood in K2EDTA tubes following their own protocols. For TCRbeta analysis, collaborators shipped samples in one of three forms: frozen whole blood, isolated PBMCs, or DNA extracted from either of those sample types. What the work shows at the level of the full study, not this receptor alone: How much clinical and demographic metadata was included differed by source and by participant, and the metadata was provided uncurated.

The receptor was isolated from a man aged 80 or over with active COVID-19. What was sequenced was peripheral blood.

For the CDR3, the sequence is CASSQAPDSNSPLHF. The nucleotide sequence reads TGTGCCAGCAGCCAAGCGCCGGACAGTAATTCACCCCTCCACTTT. The sequence links TRBV4-2 to TRBJ1-6; D gene: possibly TRBD1, on 6 matching bases. CDR1 and CDR2 are drawn from the germline V gene: LGHNA, YNFKEQ. V is pared back by 1 base and J by 6 bases, with 10 bases lying between the germline termini. The CDR3 goes from the cysteine to the phenylalanine over 15 residues. Of all the DNA, just the CDR3 is kept, 45 bases in frame from base 1.